Reported below is one TCR beta chain. Its antigen is unknown. The data are from a study of cytomegalovirus exposure and HLA in healthy donors. About the research overall: T cells numbering about 179 million yielded approximately 120 million unique TCR beta sequences in an earlier analysis.

A multiplex PCR was run with 60 Vbeta primers and 13 Jbeta primers. The assay was immunoSEQ multiplex PCR, and TCRdb's table has in-frame clones only and misses some. The table has around 110,000 clones, around 80% seen once; the top ten hold about 3%. Overall study findings and caveats: The dataset shows that most TCR sequences were rare, while some public TCRs occurred in many donors. The likely explanation for a cluster of highly shared sequence variants was sequencing artifact. The authors assumed roughly uniform sequencing depth across donors for presence/absence analyses.

Trimming took 6 bases from V and 10 from J, leaving 7 bases between them. The CDR3 sequence is 10 residues long. In germline, CDR1 is SNHLY, CDR2 FYNNEI. Input material: PBMCs. The chain recombines TRBV2 with TRBJ2-1; maybe TRBD2 (5 bases). The source of this sequence is a young woman in good health and CMV-seropositive. The CDR3 nucleotides read TGTGCCAGCAGGTCTAGCGAGCAGTTCTTC. Its protein is CASRSSEQFF.